The clone carrying this T cell receptor (beta chain) is a singleton in its sample. Its antigen is still unknown. The CDR3 totals 14 residues. V lost 4 bases, J lost 7 bases, and 6 bases stayed unmatched. Germline assignment: CDR1 SGHVS and CDR2 FQNEAQ. Sequenced patients had shown CD8+CD57+ cell expansion by flow cytometry. Blood came from patients not yet given any therapy. The data derive from a study of CD8+CD57+ T cells in acquired aplastic anemia. As for the study in general: An average of roughly 3.2 ug of DNA was obtained from sorted CD4+ and CD8+ cells.

The study's findings and limits: Patients showed no significant difference from controls in CD8+ Simpson's diversity. Twenty-nine was the count of CD8+ CDR3 sequences that patients shared with controls.

TCR beta VDJ and CDR3 profiling used genomic DNA as template. Using its own MiXCR run on the reads, TCRdb lists one record per CDR3 protein. The table has roughly 250,000 distinct CDR3 sequences, more than 40% seen once. The V call is TRBV7-8, the J call TRBJ2-7; 11 bases agree with TRBD1. Sequencing was done on a sample of sorted CD4+, CD8+, or CD8+CD57+ T cells (not recorded which) from PBMCs. This receptor was taken from a human donor with aplastic anemia. CDR3 sequence (DNA): TGTGCCAGCAGCTCTAAGGGGACAGGGGGTGAGCAGTACTTC. This sequence encodes CASSSKGTGGEQYF. The variable domain in full, completed from reference TRBV7-8 and TRBJ2-7, reads GAGVSQSPRYKVAKRGQDVALRCDPISGHVSLFWYQQALGQGPEFLTYFQNEAQLDKSGLPSDRFFAERPEGSVSTLKIQRTQQEDSAVYLCASSSKGTGGEQYFGPGTRLTVT.